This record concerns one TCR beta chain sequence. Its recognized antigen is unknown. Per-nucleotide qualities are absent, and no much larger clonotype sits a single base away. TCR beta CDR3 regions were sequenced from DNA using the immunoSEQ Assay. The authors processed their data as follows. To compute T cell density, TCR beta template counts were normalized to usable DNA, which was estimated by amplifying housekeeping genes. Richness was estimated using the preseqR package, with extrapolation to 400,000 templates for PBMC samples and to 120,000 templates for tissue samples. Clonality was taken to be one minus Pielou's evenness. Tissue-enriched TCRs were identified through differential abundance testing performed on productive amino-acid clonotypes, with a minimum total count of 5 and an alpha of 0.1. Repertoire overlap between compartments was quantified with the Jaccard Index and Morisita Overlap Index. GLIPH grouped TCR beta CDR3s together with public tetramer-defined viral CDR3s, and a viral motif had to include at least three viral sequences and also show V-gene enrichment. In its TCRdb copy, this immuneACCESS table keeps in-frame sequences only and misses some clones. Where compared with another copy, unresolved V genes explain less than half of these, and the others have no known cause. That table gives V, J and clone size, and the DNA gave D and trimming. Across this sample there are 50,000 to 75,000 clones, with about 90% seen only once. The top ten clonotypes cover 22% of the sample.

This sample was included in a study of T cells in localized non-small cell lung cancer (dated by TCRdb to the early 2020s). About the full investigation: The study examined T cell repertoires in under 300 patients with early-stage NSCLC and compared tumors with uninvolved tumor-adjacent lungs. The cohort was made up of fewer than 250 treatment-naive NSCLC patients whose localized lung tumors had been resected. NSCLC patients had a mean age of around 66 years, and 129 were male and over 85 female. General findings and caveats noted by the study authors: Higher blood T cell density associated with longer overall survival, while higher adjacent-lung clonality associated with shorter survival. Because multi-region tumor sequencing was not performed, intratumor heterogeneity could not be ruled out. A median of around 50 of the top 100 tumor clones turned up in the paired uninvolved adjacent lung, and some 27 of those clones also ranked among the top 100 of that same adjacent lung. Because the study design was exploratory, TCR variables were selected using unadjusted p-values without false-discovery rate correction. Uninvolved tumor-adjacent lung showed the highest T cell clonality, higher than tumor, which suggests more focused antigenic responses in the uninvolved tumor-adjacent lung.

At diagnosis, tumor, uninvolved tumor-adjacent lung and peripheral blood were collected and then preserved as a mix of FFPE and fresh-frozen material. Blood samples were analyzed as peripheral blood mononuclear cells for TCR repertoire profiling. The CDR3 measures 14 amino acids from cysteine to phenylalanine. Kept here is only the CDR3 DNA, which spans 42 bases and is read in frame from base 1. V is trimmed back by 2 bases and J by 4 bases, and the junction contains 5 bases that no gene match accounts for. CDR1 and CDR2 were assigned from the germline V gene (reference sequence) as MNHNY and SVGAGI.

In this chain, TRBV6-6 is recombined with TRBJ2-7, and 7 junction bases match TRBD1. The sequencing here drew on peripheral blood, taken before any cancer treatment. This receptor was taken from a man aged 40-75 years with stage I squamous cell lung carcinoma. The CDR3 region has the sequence CASSYDRADYEQYF. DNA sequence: TGTGCCAGCAGTTACGACAGGGCAGATTACGAGCAGTACTTC.